Listed here is a single T cell receptor beta chain. The antigen is not known. This CDR3 is built from 14 residues. V lost 7 bases and J 3 bases, leaving 16 bases between the germline ends. Germline V lookup: CDR1 SGHRS, CDR2 YFSETQ. Newly diagnosed hyperthyroidism patients aged 18 to 65 years had disease lasting under 2 months. These data are taken from a study of T cells in Graves' hyperthyroidism and ophthalmopathy. There were TCR beta CDR3 regions amplified from RNA transcripts. HTBI primers were employed in a first-round RT-PCR of the TCR CDR3. MiXCR, run by TCRdb on the multiplex PCR reads, gives a single entry per CDR3 protein. The sample has some 720,000 distinct CDR3 sequences; about 15% are singletons. Findings of the study overall: Most thyroid clonotypes expanded above 0.001 appeared in blood too. For ophthalmopathy, model prediction preceded onset by a median about six months.

This TCR derives from a young man with Graves' hyperthyroidism. This chain connects TRBV5-1 to TRBJ2-5; D is ambiguous. Material: blood. The CDR3 loop is CASSKASKEETQYF. CDR3 DNA: TGCGCCAGCTCCAAGGCTAGTAAGGAAGAGACCCAGTACTTC.